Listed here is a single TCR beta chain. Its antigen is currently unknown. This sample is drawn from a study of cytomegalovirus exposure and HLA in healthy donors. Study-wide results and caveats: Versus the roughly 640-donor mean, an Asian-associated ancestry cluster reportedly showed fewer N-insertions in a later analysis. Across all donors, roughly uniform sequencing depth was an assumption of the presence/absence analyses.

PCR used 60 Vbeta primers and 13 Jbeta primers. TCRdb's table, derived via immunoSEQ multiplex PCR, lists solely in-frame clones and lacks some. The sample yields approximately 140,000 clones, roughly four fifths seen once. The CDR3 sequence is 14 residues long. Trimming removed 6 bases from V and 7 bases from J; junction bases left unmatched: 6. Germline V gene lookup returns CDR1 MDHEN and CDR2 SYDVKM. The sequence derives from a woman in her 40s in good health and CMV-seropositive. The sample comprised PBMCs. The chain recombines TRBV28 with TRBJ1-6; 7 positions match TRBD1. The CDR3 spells CASRAGGMNSPLHF. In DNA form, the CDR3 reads TGTGCCAGCAGGGCAGGGGGGATGAATTCACCCCTCCACTTT.